The 19 T cell receptor beta chains in this list originate from one sample, sequenced in a study of CD8 T cells in ankylosing spondylitis. TCRdb used MiXCR to reprocess the 5' RACE reads, holding one entry per CDR3 protein. Of 250,000 to 350,000 distinct CDR3 sequences in the sample, 15% to 20% are singletons; the top ten hold less than 9%. Sequencing was done on a sample of blood, either unsorted or a sorted T cell fraction (not recorded which). These receptors all stem from a male donor with ankylosing spondylitis or in good health (not recorded which).

This rearrangement joins TRBV28 to TRBJ1-5; TRBD1 is a possible D gene (5 bases). V lost 5 bases to trimming and J lost 5 bases, with 16 bases between them. The germline V gene encodes CDR1 MDHEN and CDR2 SYDVKM. The CDR3 runs to 15 residues. CDR3 DNA sequence: TGTGCCAGCAGTACCCCGACAGCCCTCGATCAGCCCCAGCATTTT. Translation gives CASSTPTALDQPQHF. Drawing the rest from reference TRBV28 and TRBJ1-5, the complete variable domain is DVKVTQSSRYLVKRTGEKVFLECVQDMDHENMFWYRQDPGLGLRLIYFSYDVKMKEKGDIPEGYSVSREKKERFSLILESASTNQTSMYLCASSTPTALDQPQHFGDGTRLSIL.

The rearrangement links TRBV12-3 or TRBV12-4 to TRBJ1-1; D may be TRBD1 (6 bases). With 4 bases removed from V and 5 bases from J, the gap between germline ends came to 8 bases. The CDR3 is 12 residues long. In DNA form, the CDR3 reads TGTGCCAGCAGTTGGGGGCGGACTGAAGCTTTCTTT. This translates into CASSWGRTEAFF.

This clonotype was counted only a few times. This sequence joins TRBV20-1 and TRBJ1-2; D ambiguous. Trimming cost V 5 bases and J 8 bases, with 18 bases left between them. Germline CDR1 is DFQATT and CDR2 is SNEGSKA (reference sequence). The CDR3 contains 13 residues. Here the CDR3 reads CSAQAVQRGGYTF. In DNA, the CDR3 is TGCAGTGCTCAGGCCGTGCAGCGTGGGGGCTACACCTTC.

This chain joins TRBV5-1 and TRBJ2-1, with 7 bases matching TRBD2. Germline V CDR1 and CDR2: SGHRS, YFSETQ. This CDR3 comprises 14 residues. Trimming cost V 4 bases and J 7 bases; bases outside gene matches: 8. CDR3 loop: CASSGLGEGNEQFF. The CDR3, as DNA: TGCGCCAGCAGCGGGCTAGGGGAGGGAAATGAGCAGTTCTTC. Full variable domain (rest looked up from reference TRBV5-1 and TRBJ2-1): KAGVTQTPRYLIKTRGQQVTLSCSPISGHRSVSWYQQTPGQGLQFLFEYFSETQRNKGNFPGRFSGRQFSNSRSEMNVSTLELGDSALYLCASSGLGEGNEQFFGPGTRLTVL.

There are a few counts of this clonotype. This sequence joins TRBV5-1 and TRBJ1-1, with 7 bases identical to TRBD1. The germline gives CDR1 SGHRS, CDR2 YFSETQ. The CDR3 consists of 18 residues. Trimming removed 3 bases from V and 1 base from J; junction bases left unmatched: 15. The CDR3 loop is CASSSTPPTGWENTEAFF. The CDR3 coding sequence is TGCGCCAGCAGCTCCACGCCTCCGACAGGGTGGGAGAACACTGAAGCTTTCTTT.

For this clonotype: A much larger clone differs from this one at a single base, so this may be a read error. The gene calls are TRBV20-1 and TRBJ1-1, with D tentatively TRBD1 (6 bases). V was trimmed by 2 bases and J by 4 bases, leaving 11 bases between them. The CDR3 is 13 residues long. Germline CDR1 DFQATT, CDR2 SNEGSKA (reference sequence). The CDR3 loop is CSARPTGPTEAFF. The CDR3 bases are TGCAGTGCTAGACCTACAGGGCCCACTGAAGCTTTCTTT.

This clonotype has only one observation. This chain connects TRBV27 to TRBJ2-4; possible D gene TRBD2, 6 bases. Germline-derived CDR1 and CDR2 are MNHEY and SMNVEV (reference sequence). Trimming shortened V by 5 bases and J by 6 bases, and 14 bases separated the two germline ends. This CDR3 has 14 residues. CDR3 loop: CASSRLGYGNIQYF. In DNA form, the CDR3 reads TGTGCCAGCAGTAGACTAGGGTACGGAAACATTCAGTACTTC.

This chain connects TRBV18 to TRBJ1-5; D remains ambiguous. Trimming shortened V by 1 base and J by 1 base, and 11 bases separated the two germline ends. Germline assignment: CDR1 KGHSH and CDR2 LQKENI. This CDR3 has 16 residues. Here the CDR3 DNA reads TGTGCCAGCTCACCACAATCAGCGGGGAGCAATCAGCCCCAGCATTTT. Protein product: CASSPQSAGSNQPQHF.

The rearrangement joins TRBV12-3 or TRBV12-4 to TRBJ2-3; 7 bases fit TRBD1. V shed 5 bases, J shed 3 bases, and the junction held 5 bases outside the gene matches. CDR3 length: 14 residues. For the CDR3, the DNA is TGTGCCAGCAGTGATCAGGGGGTGACAGATACGCAGTATTTT. Translating gives CASSDQGVTDTQYF.

The rearrangement links TRBV5-5 to TRBJ2-7; TRBD1 matches at 8 bases. Germline V gives CDR1 SGHKS, CDR2 YYEKEE (reference sequence). V shed 4 bases, J shed 5 bases, and the junction held 8 bases outside the gene matches. This CDR3 is built from 14 residues. In nucleotides, the CDR3 is TGTGCCAGCAGCACTTGGACAGGGTCCCACGAGCAGTACGTC. Amino acid sequence: CASSTWTGSHEQYV.

The CDR3 sequence is CASKGGVRGTTYNEQFF. CDR3 DNA sequence: TGTGCCAGCAAGGGGGGTGTGCGGGGGACCACCTACAATGAGCAGTTCTTC. The rearrangement links TRBV6-1 to TRBJ2-1, with D possibly matching TRBD2 (7 bases). This CDR3 is 17 amino acids long. The germline V gene encodes CDR1 MNHNS and CDR2 SASEGT. V was shortened by 7 bases and J by 2 bases, with 21 bases between the two germline ends.

This clonotype has a count of ten or more. The CDR3 DNA sequence: TGTGCCAGCAGCTCACGACAGGGACGCACTGAAGCTTTCTTT. Amino acids: CASSSRQGRTEAFF. The V call is TRBV7-3, the J call TRBJ1-1; the match to TRBD1 covers 7 bases. Germline-derived CDR1 and CDR2 are SGHTA and FQGTGA. J lost 4 bases, V lost 4 bases, and 6 bases had no gene match. CDR3 length: 14 amino acids.

This clonotype was counted between two and nine times. A read error may account for a junction end that differs from germline. V usage is TRBV20-1 and J usage is TRBJ1-2; D call uncertain. This CDR3 region has 11 residues. Looked up from germline, CDR1 is DFQATT and CDR2 is SNEGSKA (reference sequence). CDR3 residues: CSARDKPESVF. The CDR3 nucleotides read TGCAGTGCTAGAGATAAACCGGAATCGGTCTTC.

The rearrangement joins TRBV24-1 to TRBJ2-1; the D is unclear. V gave up 1 base and J gave up 4 bases, with 13 bases separating them. The CDR3 length is 16 residues. Germline values: CDR1 KGHDR, CDR2 SFDVKD. CDR3 protein: CATSDFSTIDYNEQFF. CDR3 nucleotide sequence: TGTGCCACCAGTGATTTCTCTACCATAGATTACAATGAGCAGTTCTTC.

The chain employs TRBV7-9 and TRBJ1-1; possibly TRBD1 for D (5 bases). V was shortened by 11 bases and J by 5 bases, with 15 bases between the two germline ends. This CDR3 is 12 amino acids long. The germline gives CDR1 SEHNR, CDR2 FQNEAQ (reference sequence). CDR3 residues: CASGHGGTEAFF. CDR3 coding DNA: TGTGCCTCCGGACATGGCGGGACTGAAGCTTTCTTT.

This clonotype has a handful of counts. The chain joins TRBV6-5 to TRBJ2-5; the D is unclear. Germline values: CDR1 MNHEY, CDR2 SVGAGI. V lost 8 bases, J lost 4 bases, and 8 bases lay in between. CDR3 length: 11 residues. The CDR3 protein is CASWARETQYF. DNA of the CDR3: TGTGCCAGCTGGGCGAGAGAGACCCAGTACTTC.

The rearrangement links TRBV15 to TRBJ2-5; 9 bases match TRBD1. Unmatched junction bases numbered 4, after V lost 3 bases and J lost 5 bases. CDR1 is LNHNV and CDR2 is YYDKDF in the germline V gene (reference sequence). The CDR3 runs 14 residues. The CDR3 protein is CATSRTGGRETQYF. CDR3 sequence (DNA): TGTGCCACCAGCAGGACAGGGGGGCGGGAGACCCAGTACTTC.

This clonotype occurred many times. The chain employs TRBV10-1 and TRBJ2-1; D may be TRBD1 (5 bases). Germline V gene lookup returns CDR1 WNHNN and CDR2 SYGVQD (reference sequence). The CDR3 spans 12 residues. Trimming removed 0 bases at V and 10 bases at J, with 7 bases between. The CDR3 sequence is CASSESGREQFF. The CDR3 nucleotides are TGCGCCAGCAGTGAGTCGGGGCGGGAGCAGTTCTTC.

This clonotype showed up many times. The rearrangement links TRBV5-1 to TRBJ2-1, with TRBD2 matching 14 bases. The trim removed 5 bases at V and 0 bases at J, leaving 4 bases unmatched. The CDR3 spans 17 residues. CDR1 SGHRS and CDR2 YFSETQ come from the germline V gene. CDR3: CASRQGTSGSSYNEQFF. The CDR3 DNA sequence: TGCGCCAGCAGACAAGGGACTAGCGGGAGCTCCTACAATGAGCAGTTCTTC.